This TCR beta chain is drawn from a study of CD8 T cells in Susac syndrome. Study as a whole: Among the sequenced Susac syndrome patients, more than five had active disease while under ten were in remission. When blood was collected, patients with Susac syndrome were therapy-naive, were taking corticosteroids, or were receiving intravenous immunoglobulin alone.

Random hexamers were used to reverse transcribe an amount of roughly 0.45 to 1 ug RNA. It was immunoSEQ multiplex PCR that amplified TCR beta CDR3 across 54 Vbeta and 13 Jbeta. TCRdb processed the immunoSEQ multiplex PCR reads anew with MiXCR; each CDR3 protein has one entry. The data hold roughly 220,000 distinct CDR3 sequences, with less than 95% observed a single time. This CDR3 comprises 17 residues. Trimming at V came to 3 bases and at J to 0 bases, leaving 8 bases not matched to a gene. Germline CDR1 reads MGHRA; CDR2 reads YSYEKL. This clonotype was recorded only once. The source material was CD4+ T cells from PBMCs. The chain employs TRBV4-1 and TRBJ2-1; 7 nucleotides match TRBD1. This TCR came from a human donor with Susac syndrome. The CDR3 sequence: CASSHPKRGRSYNEQFF. The CDR3 DNA reads TGCGCCAGCAGCCACCCTAAGAGGGGGCGCTCCTACAATGAGCAGTTCTTC.